This T cell receptor beta chain derives from a study of blood T cell repertoires in COVID-19. TCRdb keeps only in-frame clones here, not all; method: immunoSEQ multiplex PCR. The repertoire holds over 300,000 clones, with 80% to 90% as singletons. This CDR3 has 15 residues. Unmatched junction bases numbered 4, after V lost 6 bases and J lost 4 bases. In germline, CDR1 is MNHEY, CDR2 SMNVEV (reference sequence). The material sequenced was PBMCs or T cells enriched from blood (not recorded which). The chain joins TRBV27 to TRBJ1-6; 9 bases are a match to TRBD1. This TCR derives from a woman younger than 35 who had recovered from COVID-19. The chain's CDR3 is CASRPGTGYNSPLHF. Written as DNA, the CDR3 is TGTGCCAGCAGGCCAGGGACAGGGTATAATTCACCCCTCCACTTT.